This TCR beta chain was captured by sequencing in a study of blood T cell repertoires in COVID-19. Study-wide background: Sources were T cells, B-cell-depleted T cells, or PBMCs; the material itself was cDNA or gDNA.

Original methodology: By means of reference gene primer amplification, nucleated cell counts were estimated. Produced via immunoSEQ multiplex PCR; TCRdb's table is partial and in-frame only. V, J and clone size are those of that table, while D and trimming were read from the DNA. The data contain under 200,000 clones, 70% to 80% of them singletons. V dropped 0 bases and J dropped 4; count of bases not matched to a gene: 7. The CDR3 spans 18 residues. The germline V gene has CDR1 SGHVS and CDR2 FNYEAQ. The source is a woman in her sixties with COVID-19, enrolled during active disease. The rearrangement links TRBV7-6 to TRBJ2-2; 11 positions match TRBD1. The sequenced sample was peripheral blood. This CDR3 reads CASSLALGGQGATGELFF. In DNA form, the CDR3 reads TGTGCCAGCAGCTTAGCGTTGGGAGGACAGGGGGCCACCGGGGAGCTGTTTTTT.